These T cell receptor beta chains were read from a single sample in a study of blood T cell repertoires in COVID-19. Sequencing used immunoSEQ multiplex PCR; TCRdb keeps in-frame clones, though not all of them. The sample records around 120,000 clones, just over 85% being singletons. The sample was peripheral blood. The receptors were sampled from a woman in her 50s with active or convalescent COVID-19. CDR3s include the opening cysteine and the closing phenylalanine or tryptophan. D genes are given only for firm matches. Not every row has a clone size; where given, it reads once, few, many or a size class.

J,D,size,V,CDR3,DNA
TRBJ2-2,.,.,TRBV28,CATKGAENTGELFF,TGTGCCACTAAGGGAGCGGAGAACACCGGGGAGCTGTTTTTT
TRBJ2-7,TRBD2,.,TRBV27,CASSPGGSGRVFHEQYF,TGTGCCAGCAGTCCTGGAGGTAGCGGGAGGGTCTTCCACGAGCAGTACTTC
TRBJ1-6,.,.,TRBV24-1,CATSATWTERTNSPLHF,TGTGCCACCAGTGCAACTTGGACAGAAAGGACAAATTCACCCCTCCACTTT
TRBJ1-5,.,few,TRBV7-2,CASSLAGLSNQPQHF,TGTGCCAGCAGCTTAGCGGGACTTAGCAATCAGCCCCAGCATTTT
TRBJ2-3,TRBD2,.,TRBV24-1,CATSLGGVTDTQYF,TGTGCCACCAGCCTCGGGGGGGTCACAGATACGCAGTATTTT
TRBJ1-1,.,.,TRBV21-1,CASSTDRANTEAFF,TGTGCCAGCAGCACGGACAGGGCGAACACTGAAGCTTTCTTT
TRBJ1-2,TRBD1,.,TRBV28,CASRVGQGAEGYTF,TGTGCCAGCAGGGTGGGACAGGGGGCGGAGGGCTACACCTTC
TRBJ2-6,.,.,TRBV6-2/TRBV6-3,CASSPDSGANVLTF,TGTGCCAGCAGTCCAGACTCTGGGGCCAACGTCCTGACTTTC
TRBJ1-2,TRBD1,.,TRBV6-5,CASIQGTHYGYTF,TGTGCCAGCATACAGGGGACTCACTATGGCTACACCTTC
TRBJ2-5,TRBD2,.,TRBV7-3,CASSLGTSGKTSETQYF,TGTGCCAGCAGCTTGGGGACTAGCGGGAAAACTTCAGAGACCCAGTACTTC
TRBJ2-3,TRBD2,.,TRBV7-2,CASSRTSGSGDTQYF,TGTGCCAGCAGTCGGACTAGCGGATCAGGTGATACGCAGTATTTT
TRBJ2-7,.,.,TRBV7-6,CASSMLPGSYEQYF,TGTGCCAGCAGCATGTTGCCAGGTTCCTACGAGCAGTACTTC
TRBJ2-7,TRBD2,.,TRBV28,CASSDPGLAGPYGEQYF,TGTGCCAGCAGTGATCCGGGACTAGCGGGACCTTATGGCGAGCAGTACTTC
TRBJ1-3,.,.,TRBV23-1,CASSQLLGGTGYSGNTIYF,TGCGCCAGCAGTCAATTGTTAGGTGGTACAGGATACTCTGGAAACACCATATATTTT
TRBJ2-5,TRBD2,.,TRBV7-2,CASRLAGGLETQYF,TGTGCCAGCAGATTAGCGGGAGGGCTGGAGACCCAGTACTTC
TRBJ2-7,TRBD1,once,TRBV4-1,CASSQATGALYEQYF,TGCGCCAGCAGCCAAGCAACAGGGGCCCTGTACGAGCAGTACTTC
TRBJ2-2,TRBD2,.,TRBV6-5,CASSYGASGHTGELFF,TGTGCCAGCAGTTACGGGGCTAGCGGCCATACCGGGGAGCTGTTTTTT
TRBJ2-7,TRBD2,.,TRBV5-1,CASSSVGLAVIEQYF,TGCGCCAGCAGCTCTGTGGGACTAGCCGTTATCGAGCAGTACTTC
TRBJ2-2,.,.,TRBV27,CASSLDYGGTGELFF,TGTGCCAGCAGTTTAGATTACGGGGGCACCGGGGAGCTGTTTTTT
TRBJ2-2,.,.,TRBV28,CAIYSANTGELFF,TGTGCCATATATTCCGCGAACACCGGGGAGCTGTTTTTT
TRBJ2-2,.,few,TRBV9,CASSVDLVAANTGELFF,TGTGCCAGCAGCGTAGATCTAGTAGCGGCGAACACCGGGGAGCTGTTTTTT
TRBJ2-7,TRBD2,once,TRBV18,CASSPVAGGQAYEQYF,TGTGCCAGCTCACCGGTAGCGGGAGGGCAAGCCTACGAGCAGTACTTC
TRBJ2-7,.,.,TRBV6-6,CASSDPGLDEQYF,TGTGCCAGCAGTGATCCGGGACTCGACGAGCAGTACTTC
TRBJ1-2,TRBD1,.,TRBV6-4,CASSPVGQANYGYTF,TGTGCCAGCAGTCCAGTTGGACAGGCCAACTATGGCTACACCTTC
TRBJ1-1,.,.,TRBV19,CASSIMGTSGTEAFF,TGTGCCAGTAGTATTATGGGGACAAGTGGCACTGAAGCTTTCTTT
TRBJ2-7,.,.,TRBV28,CASSLRSGPYEQYF,TGTGCCAGCAGTTTACGGAGCGGTCCCTACGAGCAGTACTTC
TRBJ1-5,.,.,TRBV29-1,CSVKQTSNQPQHF,TGCAGCGTTAAACAGACTAGCAATCAGCCCCAGCATTTT
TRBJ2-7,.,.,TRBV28,CASSPYRGGYEQYF,TGTGCCAGCAGTCCCTACAGGGGGGGATACGAGCAGTACTTC
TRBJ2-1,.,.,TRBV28,CATVGSYNEQFF,TGTGCCACCGTCGGCTCCTACAATGAGCAGTTCTTC
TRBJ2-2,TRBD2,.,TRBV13,CASSPGLAGVNGELFF,TGTGCCAGCAGCCCAGGACTAGCGGGAGTTAACGGGGAGCTGTTTTTT
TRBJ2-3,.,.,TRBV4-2,CASSQEGPSGWIDTQYF,TGTGCCAGCAGCCAAGAGGGGCCAAGTGGCTGGATAGATACGCAGTATTTT
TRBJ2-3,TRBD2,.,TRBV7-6,CASSFSIAGGGGTQYF,TGTGCCAGCAGCTTTAGCATCGCGGGAGGTGGTGGTACGCAGTATTTT
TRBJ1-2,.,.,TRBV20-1,CSASPSRRWGYTF,TGCAGTGCTAGTCCCTCCAGGAGGTGGGGCTACACCTTC
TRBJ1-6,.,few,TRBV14,CASSQGNQGNSPLHF,TGTGCCAGCAGCCAAGGGAACCAGGGCAATTCACCCCTCCACTTT
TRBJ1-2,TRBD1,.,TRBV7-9,CASSLGTGSNYGYTF,TGTGCCAGCAGCTTAGGGACAGGGTCCAACTATGGCTACACCTTC
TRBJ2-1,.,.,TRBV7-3,CASSRGLYNEQFF,TGTGCCAGCAGCCGAGGACTTTACAATGAGCAGTTCTTC
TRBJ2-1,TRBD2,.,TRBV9,CASSASLAGSSYNEQFF,TGTGCCAGCAGCGCCTCTCTAGCGGGGTCATCCTACAATGAGCAGTTCTTC
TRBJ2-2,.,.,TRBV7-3,CASSLLGGDRTGELFF,TGTGCCAGCAGCTTATTGGGGGGAGATCGGACCGGGGAGCTGTTTTTT
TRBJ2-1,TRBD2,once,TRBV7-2,CASSSTFSGGPNEQFF,TGTGCCAGCAGCTCGACGTTTTCGGGAGGGCCCAATGAGCAGTTCTTC
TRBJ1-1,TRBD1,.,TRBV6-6,CASSYQQGTEAFF,TGTGCCAGCAGTTACCAACAGGGGACTGAAGCTTTCTTT
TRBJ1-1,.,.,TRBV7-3,CASSSGGGNTEAFF,TGTGCCAGCAGCTCTGGAGGAGGGAACACTGAAGCTTTCTTT
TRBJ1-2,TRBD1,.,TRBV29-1,CSVEDPGVTGNYGYTF,TGCAGCGTTGAAGATCCGGGGGTGACAGGGAACTATGGCTACACCTTC